The rows below give T cell receptor beta chains drawn from one sample of a study of glioma-infiltrating T cells after dendritic cell vaccination. Produced via immunoSEQ multiplex PCR; TCRdb's table is partial and in-frame only. The table includes 30,000 to 40,000 clones, approximately 84% detected once. Sample: blood, taken before dendritic cell vaccination. The source is a human donor with glioblastoma. CDR3s include the opening cysteine and the closing phenylalanine or tryptophan. Each record gives: D gene, clone size, V gene, J gene, CDR3 DNA, CDR3 protein. A D gene is named only where the DNA matches it firmly. Size is stated for part of the rows, as once, few or many counts, or as a class when the clone is expanded.

TRBD2	.	TRBV6-5	TRBJ2-7	TGTGCCAGCCAAAGGCGGGGGGCCCTCTACGAGCAGTACTTC	CASQRRGALYEQYF
.	.	TRBV7-2	TRBJ2-5	TGTGCCAGCAGCTTAGGCCGCGTGGAGACCCAGTACTTC	CASSLGRVETQYF
TRBD2	.	TRBV4-1	TRBJ2-3	TGCGCCAGCAGCCAAGCCATTCAGCGGGGGGGCCAACATACGCAGTATTTT	CASSQAIQRGGQHTQYF
.	.	TRBV7-9	TRBJ1-4	TGTGCCAGCAGCTCGCACAGAGCAACTAATGAAAAACTGTTTTTT	CASSSHRATNEKLFF
.	.	TRBV19	TRBJ2-5	TGTGCCAGTAGTATAGGTCAAGGGGCGGAGACCCAGTACTTC	CASSIGQGAETQYF
.	.	TRBV5-1	TRBJ1-1	TGCGCCAGCAGCTTTACAAGGAACACTGAAGCTTTCTTT	CASSFTRNTEAFF
.	few	TRBV9	TRBJ2-6	TGTGCCAGCAGTCATCAGGGTGACTCTGGGGCCAACGTCCTGACTTTC	CASSHQGDSGANVLTF
TRBD1	.	TRBV28	TRBJ1-6	TGTGCCAGCAGTCCCGGGACAGGGAACTATAATTCACCCCTCCACTTT	CASSPGTGNYNSPLHF
TRBD1	.	TRBV11-3	TRBJ1-2	TGTGCCAGCAGCTTGGGACAGGGTACGGTCTATGGCTACACCTTC	CASSLGQGTVYGYTF
.	.	TRBV15	TRBJ1-1	TGTGCCACCAGCAGAGATAACTTCGGAGGCACTGAAGCTTTCTTT	CATSRDNFGGTEAFF
.	.	TRBV30	TRBJ1-5	TGTGCCTGGAGAGGTCGGGGAGGGATACAGCCCCAGCATTTT	CAWRGRGGIQPQHF
.	.	TRBV11-2	TRBJ1-2	TGTGCCAGCAGCTTAGGGAAGATTCGAGGAAAAGATGGCTACACCTTC	CASSLGKIRGKDGYTF
TRBD2	.	TRBV6-5	TRBJ2-7	TGTGCCAGCAGTTACCAGGCCGGCGGGGGGGGCGACGAGCAGTACTTC	CASSYQAGGGGDEQYF
.	.	TRBV7-9	TRBJ2-7	TGTGCCAGCTCCAGGGGAGTTGGCACAGACGAGCAGTACTTC	CASSRGVGTDEQYF
.	.	TRBV21-1	TRBJ2-3	TGTGCCAGCAGCAGCCAACTAGCGGGGGGACTTTCAAATACGCAGTATTTT	CASSSQLAGGLSNTQYF
TRBD2	once	TRBV9	TRBJ2-5	TGTGCCAGCAGCGTAGCAGGCGGGGGGGCCCGGGAGACCCAGTACTTC	CASSVAGGGARETQYF
TRBD2	.	TRBV7-2	TRBJ2-3	TGTGCCAGCAGCCCGGGACTAGCGGGGGTAGATACGCAGTATTTT	CASSPGLAGVDTQYF
.	.	TRBV6-5	TRBJ1-4	TGTGCCAGCAGTTACTTCACCGGGGAAAAACTGTTTTTT	CASSYFTGEKLFF
TRBD2	.	TRBV7-8	TRBJ2-5	TGTGCCAGCAGCCAGGGACTATTCGCGTTCCGGGAGACCCAGTACTTC	CASSQGLFAFRETQYF
TRBD2	.	TRBV10-3	TRBJ2-2	TGTGCCATCAGTGAGCCCGAGCGGGGTCCCGGGGAGCTGTTTTTT	CAISEPERGPGELFF
TRBD1	once	TRBV5-6	TRBJ2-1	TGTGCCAGCAGCCGTCGCGGGACAGGGGGCGCGGGTGAGCAGTTCTTC	CASSRRGTGGAGEQFF
.	.	TRBV5-8	TRBJ1-1	TGTGCCAGCAGCTTCACAGGGCAGAACACTGAAGCTTTCTTT	CASSFTGQNTEAFF
TRBD2	.	TRBV7-2	TRBJ2-1	TGTGCCAGCAGCTTAGGGCAGCGGGGGGGCCTCAATGAGCAGTTCTTC	CASSLGQRGGLNEQFF
TRBD2	.	TRBV4-3	TRBJ2-1	TGCGCCAGCAGCCAAGCACTAGCGGGGGGGACGTACAATGAGCAGTTCTTC	CASSQALAGGTYNEQFF
TRBD2	once	TRBV7-9	TRBJ2-7	TGTGCCAGCAGCGCCGGGGAGGGGCCGCAGTACTTC	CASSAGEGPQYF
.	.	TRBV2	TRBJ2-7	TGTGCCCTTAGCGAAGGGGAGGTGCTCGCCTCCTACGAGCAGTACTTC	CALSEGEVLASYEQYF
TRBD2	.	TRBV29-1	TRBJ2-1	TGCAGGGGGTTAAGCGGGGGTAATGAGCAGTTCTTC	CRGLSGGNEQFF
TRBD1	.	TRBV5-8	TRBJ2-7	TGTGCCAGCAGCTTGGGACAGGGCCTCTACGAGCAGTACTTC	CASSLGQGLYEQYF
.	.	TRBV10-2	TRBJ1-2	TGCGCCAGCAGTGAGTCGGCAGATACGCCCCCCGTGGGCTACACCTTC	CASSESADTPPVGYTF
TRBD1	.	TRBV5-6	TRBJ1-1	TGTGCCAGCAGCTTGGGGACAGGGGCGAACACTGAAGCTTTCTTT	CASSLGTGANTEAFF
.	.	TRBV28	TRBJ2-3	TGTGCCAGCAGTTTTTCCAGGGTCGCGGATACGCAGTATTTT	CASSFSRVADTQYF
.	.	TRBV14	TRBJ2-1	TGTGCCAGCAGCCCCCTTACGGCACAGGGTAATGAGCAGTTCTTC	CASSPLTAQGNEQFF
.	.	TRBV28	TRBJ2-7	TGTGCCAGCAGGAGACAGGACTACGAGCAGTACTTC	CASRRQDYEQYF
TRBD2	.	TRBV11-3	TRBJ2-3	TGTGCCAGCAGCTTAGGGTCTAGCGGGGGTACAGATACGCAGTATTTT	CASSLGSSGGTDTQYF
TRBD2	.	TRBV9	TRBJ2-1	TGTGCCAGCAGCGAGAGCGGGGGCCACTACAATGAGCAGTTCTTC	CASSESGGHYNEQFF
.	.	TRBV7-2	TRBJ2-3	TGTGCCAGCAGCTTTGTGGGGGCGGGCACAGATACGCAGTATTTT	CASSFVGAGTDTQYF
.	few	TRBV12-5	TRBJ2-1	TGTGCTAGTGGTTTGGTAAGCAAGCAGTTCTTC	CASGLVSKQFF
TRBD1	.	TRBV2	TRBJ1-5	TGTGCCAGCAGTGAAGCAATGGGACAGGGATTGGGTCAGCCCCAGCATTTT	CASSEAMGQGLGQPQHF
TRBD1	.	TRBV5-4	TRBJ1-1	TGTGCCAGCAGCCCTGGACAGGGGGCGAGGAGAGGGAACACTGAAGCTTTCTTT	CASSPGQGARRGNTEAFF
TRBD1	.	TRBV19	TRBJ1-2	TGTGCCAGTAGTATGGAAGACAGGGGGAGTAACTATGGCTACACCTTC	CASSMEDRGSNYGYTF
TRBD1	.	TRBV5-1	TRBJ1-6	TGCGCCAGCAGTTACGGGACAGGGGGCGAAAACGGCTCACCCCTCCACTTT	CASSYGTGGENGSPLHF
TRBD1	.	TRBV7-3	TRBJ2-1	TGTGCCAGCAGTTCGGACAGGGGGGGCCACAATGAGCAGTTCTTC	CASSSDRGGHNEQFF
TRBD1	.	TRBV27	TRBJ2-2	TGTGCCAGCAGACAGGGGAGTTCCGGGGAGCTGTTTTTT	CASRQGSSGELFF
.	.	TRBV4-3	TRBJ1-5	TGCGCCAGCAGCCAGGTACAGGGAAGCAATCAGCCCCAGCATTTT	CASSQVQGSNQPQHF
TRBD2	.	TRBV4-1	TRBJ2-7	TGCGCCAGCAGCCAGGCGAAGGGACTAGCGGGAGGGGGGCCCGAGGAGCAGTACTTC	CASSQAKGLAGGGPEEQYF
TRBD1	.	TRBV7-8	TRBJ2-7	TGTGCCAGCAGCTTACAGGGGGCAACCTACGAGCAGTACTTC	CASSLQGATYEQYF
TRBD2	.	TRBV9	TRBJ2-2	TGTGCCAGCAGCGTAGAAGGGACTAGGTTAACCGGGGAGCTGTTTTTT	CASSVEGTRLTGELFF
.	.	TRBV28	TRBJ2-7	TGTGCCAGCAGTTTAAACCTACCCCCCTACGAGCAGTACTTC	CASSLNLPPYEQYF
.	few	TRBV29-1	TRBJ1-1	TGCAGCGTATCTCCCGGGATAACATACACTGAAGCTTTCTTT	CSVSPGITYTEAFF
TRBD1	.	TRBV5-6	TRBJ1-2	TGTGCCAGCAGCAAACCTTTGGGACAGACAAATCCCTATGGCTACACCTTC	CASSKPLGQTNPYGYTF
.	.	TRBV27	TRBJ1-3	TGTGTCAGCAGGCGAAACAGCCAGCTTGGAAACACCATATATTTT	CVSRRNSQLGNTIYF
.	.	TRBV6-6	TRBJ1-5	TGTGCCAGCAGAACCCAGGCATATAGCAATCAGCCCCAGCATTTT	CASRTQAYSNQPQHF
.	few	TRBV30	TRBJ1-1	TGTGCCTGGATCGTAGGACTTTTGAACACTGAAGCTTTCTTT	CAWIVGLLNTEAFF
.	few	TRBV6-5	TRBJ1-1	TGTGCCAGCAGTTACGTGGGGGGGAACACTGAAGCTTTCTTT	CASSYVGGNTEAFF
TRBD2	.	TRBV5-4	TRBJ2-3	TGTGCCAGCAGCTCCTCCCTAGCGGGGGGCTCAGATACGCAGTATTTT	CASSSSLAGGSDTQYF
.	few	TRBV7-2	TRBJ1-5	TGTGCCAGCAGCTTAAGCGAGCAGCCCCAGCATTTT	CASSLSEQPQHF
TRBD1	.	TRBV30	TRBJ2-1	TGTGCCTGGAGTGTGGTGACTTGGGACAGGGGTTACAATGAGCAGTTCTTC	CAWSVVTWDRGYNEQFF
TRBD1	.	TRBV6-5	TRBJ2-7	TGTGCCAGCAGTTATCGGGACAGCCCATACGAGCAGTACTTC	CASSYRDSPYEQYF